The entry below gives a single T cell receptor beta chain sequence along with its context. This entry belongs to a study of cytomegalovirus exposure and HLA in healthy donors. Germline CDR1 reads SGHNT; CDR2 reads YYREEE (reference sequence). This CDR3 has 15 amino acids. Trimming at V came to 3 bases and at J to 4 bases, leaving 7 bases not matched to a gene. PCR used 60 Vbeta primers and 13 Jbeta primers. The protocol was immunoSEQ multiplex PCR, while the TCRdb copy is restricted to in-frame clones and leaves out a portion. This table has 110,000 to 150,000 clones, 75% to 85% appearing once. This clonotype was sampled from a man aged 35 to 55 in good health and CMV-seronegative. Material: PBMCs. The J gene is TRBJ2-5, the V gene TRBV5-4, with 9 nucleotides matching TRBD1. DNA for the CDR3: TGTGCCAGCAGCTCCCCTGGACAGGGGCGAGAGACCCAGTACTTC. Translated: CASSSPGQGRETQYF.